This TCR beta chain was captured by sequencing in a study of long-term antiretroviral therapy in people with HIV. The assay, immunoSEQ v3.0, was run at survey level. The repertoire was sequenced with immunoSEQ multiplex PCR; TCRdb's copy has only in-frame clones and lacks some. The sample lists roughly 17,000 clones, 79% occurring once. Study-level results: Pre-ART expanded TRB clones stayed dominant throughout, though often decreasing after ART.

Note on this clone: What it binds is unknown.

V was cut by 0 bases and J by 7 bases, with 9 bases left in between. CDR1 is LGHNA, CDR2 YSLEER, per germline. CDR3 size: 14 residues. There were about 0.95-10 million cryopreserved PBMC in the samples before DNA extraction. The clonotype originates from a young man with HIV. The sample in question was unsorted PBMCs, obtained at the start of antiretroviral therapy. The chain has TRBV4-3 and TRBJ2-2; D unresolved. The CDR3 bases are TGCGCCAGCAGCCAAGATTATGTTAGCGGGGAGCTGTTTTTT. It encodes CASSQDYVSGELFF.